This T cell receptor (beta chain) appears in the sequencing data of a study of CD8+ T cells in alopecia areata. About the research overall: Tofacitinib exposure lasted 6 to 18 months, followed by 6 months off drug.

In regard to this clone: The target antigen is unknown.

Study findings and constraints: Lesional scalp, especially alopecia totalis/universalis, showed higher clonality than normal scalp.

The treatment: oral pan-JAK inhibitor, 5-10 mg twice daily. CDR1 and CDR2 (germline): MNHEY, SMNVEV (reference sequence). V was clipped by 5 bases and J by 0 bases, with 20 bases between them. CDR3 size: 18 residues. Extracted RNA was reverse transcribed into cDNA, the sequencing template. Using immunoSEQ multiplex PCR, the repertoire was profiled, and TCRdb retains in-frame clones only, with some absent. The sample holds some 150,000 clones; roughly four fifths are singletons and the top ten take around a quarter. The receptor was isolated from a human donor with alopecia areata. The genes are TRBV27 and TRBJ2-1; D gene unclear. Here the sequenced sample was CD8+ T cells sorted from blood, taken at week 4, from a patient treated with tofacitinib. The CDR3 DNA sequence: TGTGCCAGCAGTCCCCCCGTCTGGGAAGGGATCTCCTACAATGAGCAGTTCTTC. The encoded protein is CASSPPVWEGISYNEQFF.